Listed below are T cell receptor beta chains from one sample, sequenced in a study of siplizumab effects on memory and regulatory T cells. Here immunoSEQ multiplex PCR was the method, and the copy in TCRdb shows in-frame clones only, minus some. The sample gives 80,000 to 130,000 clones, roughly 94% of which show up once; 0.55% to 0.65% is in the top ten. The sequenced material came from Tregs sorted from blood. These receptors were taken from a human donor in good health. CDR3s include the opening cysteine and the closing phenylalanine or tryptophan. Each record gives: CDR3 DNA, CDR3 protein, V gene, D gene, J gene. The D gene is left open where the match is weak.

cdr3_nt: TGCGCCAGCAGCCAAGATGGGGACAGGGGGCGTATGCAGCCCCAGCATTTT
cdr3_aa: CASSQDGDRGRMQPQHF
v_call: TRBV4-1
d_call: TRBD1
j_call: TRBJ1-5

cdr3_nt: TGTGCCTGGAGCCGGAACACTGAAGCTTTCTTT
cdr3_aa: CAWSRNTEAFF
v_call: TRBV30
d_call: -
j_call: TRBJ1-1

cdr3_nt: TGTGCCAGCTCACCACTCGGGGGGTCGAACACCGGGGAGCTGTTTTTT
cdr3_aa: CASSPLGGSNTGELFF
v_call: TRBV18
d_call: TRBD2
j_call: TRBJ2-2

cdr3_nt: TGTGCCAGCAGCTTAGCGTATGAAGGCCAGGGCTACACCTTC
cdr3_aa: CASSLAYEGQGYTF
v_call: TRBV7-6
d_call: -
j_call: TRBJ1-2

cdr3_nt: TGCGCCAGCCGGCGTGAATGGAATAGTGAAGCTTTCTTT
cdr3_aa: CASRREWNSEAFF
v_call: TRBV5-1
d_call: -
j_call: TRBJ1-1

cdr3_nt: TGTGCCAGCAGCGAAACCTGGGGCGGGAGACTTTGGACCGGGGAGCTGTTTTTT
cdr3_aa: CASSETWGGRLWTGELFF
v_call: TRBV11-2
d_call: TRBD2
j_call: TRBJ2-2

cdr3_nt: TGTGCCAGCAGCTTAGCCCCGACTAGTTACAATGAGCAGTTCTTC
cdr3_aa: CASSLAPTSYNEQFF
v_call: TRBV7-3
d_call: -
j_call: TRBJ2-1

cdr3_nt: TGTGCCAGCAGCCAACGGTTTCTAGCGGGACAGGATACGCAGTATTTT
cdr3_aa: CASSQRFLAGQDTQYF
v_call: TRBV14
d_call: TRBD2
j_call: TRBJ2-3

cdr3_nt: TGTGCCATCGGGGTTACAGCCAACGTCCTGACTTTC
cdr3_aa: CAIGVTANVLTF
v_call: TRBV10-3
d_call: -
j_call: TRBJ2-6

cdr3_nt: TGTGCCAGCAGCTTCAGGGAAGCGGAGACCCAGTACTTC
cdr3_aa: CASSFREAETQYF
v_call: TRBV5-4
d_call: -
j_call: TRBJ2-5

cdr3_nt: TGTGCCAGCAGCTTGGGCGGGGCCCAAGAGACCCAGTACTTC
cdr3_aa: CASSLGGAQETQYF
v_call: TRBV5-6
d_call: -
j_call: TRBJ2-5